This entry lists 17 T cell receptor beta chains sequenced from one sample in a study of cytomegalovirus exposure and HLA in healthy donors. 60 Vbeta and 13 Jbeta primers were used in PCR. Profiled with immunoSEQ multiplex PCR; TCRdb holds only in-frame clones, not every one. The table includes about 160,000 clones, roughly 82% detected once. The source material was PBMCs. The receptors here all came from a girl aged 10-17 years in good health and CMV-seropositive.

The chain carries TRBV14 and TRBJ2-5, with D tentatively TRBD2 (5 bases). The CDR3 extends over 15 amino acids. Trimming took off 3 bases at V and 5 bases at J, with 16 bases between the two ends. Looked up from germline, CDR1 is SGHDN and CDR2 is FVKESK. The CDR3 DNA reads TGTGCCAGCAGCCAGGCCCATAGAGGCGGGGAGACCCAGTACTTC. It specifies CASSQAHRGGETQYF.

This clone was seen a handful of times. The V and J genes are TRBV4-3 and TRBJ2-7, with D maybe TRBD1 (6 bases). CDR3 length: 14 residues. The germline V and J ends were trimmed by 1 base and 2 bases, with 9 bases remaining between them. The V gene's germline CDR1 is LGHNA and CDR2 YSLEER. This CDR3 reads CASSQATGPYEQYF. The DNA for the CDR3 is TGCGCCAGCAGCCAAGCTACAGGGCCCTACGAGCAGTACTTC.

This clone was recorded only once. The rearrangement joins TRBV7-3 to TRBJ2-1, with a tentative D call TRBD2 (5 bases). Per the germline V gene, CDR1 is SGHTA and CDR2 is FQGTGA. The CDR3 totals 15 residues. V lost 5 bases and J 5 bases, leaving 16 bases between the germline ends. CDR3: CASSAFVGADNEQFF. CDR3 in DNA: TGTGCCAGCAGCGCCTTTGTGGGAGCGGACAATGAGCAGTTCTTC.

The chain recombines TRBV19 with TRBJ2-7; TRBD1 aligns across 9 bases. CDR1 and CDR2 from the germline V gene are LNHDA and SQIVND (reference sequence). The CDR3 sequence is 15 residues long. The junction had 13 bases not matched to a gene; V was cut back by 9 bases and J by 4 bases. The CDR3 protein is CASTLAPGTGYEQYF. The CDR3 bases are TGTGCCAGCACCCTCGCCCCCGGGACAGGGTACGAGCAGTACTTC. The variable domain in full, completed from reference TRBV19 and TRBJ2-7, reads DGGITQSPKYLFRKEGQNVTLSCEQNLNHDAMYWYRQDPGQGLRLIYYSQIVNDFQKGDIAEGYSVSREKKESFPLTVTSAQKNPTAFYLCASTLAPGTGYEQYFGPGTRLTVT.

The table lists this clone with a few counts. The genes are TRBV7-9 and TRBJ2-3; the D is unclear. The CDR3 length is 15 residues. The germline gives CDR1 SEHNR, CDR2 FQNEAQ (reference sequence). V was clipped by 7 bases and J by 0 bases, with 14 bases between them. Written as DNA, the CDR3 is TGTGCCAGCACCCTGGGCCAGCTGAGCACAGATACGCAGTATTTT. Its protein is CASTLGQLSTDTQYF.

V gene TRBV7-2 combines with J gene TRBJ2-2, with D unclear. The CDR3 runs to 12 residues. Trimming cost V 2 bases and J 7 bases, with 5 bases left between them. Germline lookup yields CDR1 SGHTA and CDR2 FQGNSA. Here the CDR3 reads CASSLLVGELFF. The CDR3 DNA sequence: TGTGCCAGCAGCTTACTTGTCGGGGAGCTGTTTTTT.

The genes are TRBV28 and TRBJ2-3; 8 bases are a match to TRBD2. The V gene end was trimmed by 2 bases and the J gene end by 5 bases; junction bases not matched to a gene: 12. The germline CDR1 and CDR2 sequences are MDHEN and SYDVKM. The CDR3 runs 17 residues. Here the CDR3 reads CASSLRVGASGRDTQYF. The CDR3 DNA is TGTGCCAGCAGTTTACGGGTCGGGGCTAGCGGGCGAGATACGCAGTATTTT. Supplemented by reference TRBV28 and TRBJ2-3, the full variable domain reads DVKVTQSSRYLVKRTGEKVFLECVQDMDHENMFWYRQDPGLGLRLIYFSYDVKMKEKGDIPEGYSVSREKKERFSLILESASTNQTSMYLCASSLRVGASGRDTQYFGPGTRLTVL.

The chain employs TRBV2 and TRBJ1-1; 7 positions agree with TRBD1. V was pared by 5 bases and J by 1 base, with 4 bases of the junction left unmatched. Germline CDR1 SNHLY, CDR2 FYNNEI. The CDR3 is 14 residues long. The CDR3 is CASSSQGENTEAFF. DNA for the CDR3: TGTGCCAGCAGTTCCCAGGGGGAGAACACTGAAGCTTTCTTT. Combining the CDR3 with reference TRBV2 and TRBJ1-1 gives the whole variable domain EPEVTQTPSHQVTQMGQEVILRCVPISNHLYFYWYRQILGQKVEFLVSFYNNEISEKSEIFDDQFSVERPDGSNFTLKIRSTKLEDSAMYFCASSSQGENTEAFFGQGTRLTVV.

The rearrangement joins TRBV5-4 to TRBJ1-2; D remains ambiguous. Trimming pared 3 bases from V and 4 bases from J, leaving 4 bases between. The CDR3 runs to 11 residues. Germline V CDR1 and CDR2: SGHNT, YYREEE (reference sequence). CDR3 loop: CASSSGYGYTF. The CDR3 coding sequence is TGTGCCAGCAGCTCCGGCTATGGCTACACCTTC. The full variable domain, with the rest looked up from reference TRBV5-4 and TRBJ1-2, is ETGVTQSPTHLIKTRGQQVTLRCSSQSGHNTVSWYQQALGQGPQFIFQYYREEENGRGNFPPRFSGLQFPNYSSELNVNALELDDSALYLCASSSGYGYTFGSGTRLTVV.

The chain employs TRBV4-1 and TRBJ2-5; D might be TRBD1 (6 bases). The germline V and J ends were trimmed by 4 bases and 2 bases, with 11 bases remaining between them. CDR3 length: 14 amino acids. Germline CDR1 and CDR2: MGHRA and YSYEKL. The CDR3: CASSPTGPQETQYF. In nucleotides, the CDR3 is TGCGCCAGCAGCCCGACAGGACCTCAAGAGACCCAGTACTTC.

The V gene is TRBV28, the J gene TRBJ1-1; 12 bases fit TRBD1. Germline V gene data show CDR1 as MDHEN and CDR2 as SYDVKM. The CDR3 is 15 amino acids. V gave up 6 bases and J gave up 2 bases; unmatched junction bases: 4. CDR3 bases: TGTGCCAGCAGGACGGGACAGGGGGCAAACACTGAAGCTTTCTTT. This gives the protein CASRTGQGANTEAFF.

This CDR3 is CASSIRTDDTEAFF. The CDR3 nucleotides read TGTGCCAGCAGCATCCGGACAGATGACACTGAAGCTTTCTTT. The chain links TRBV7-9 to TRBJ1-1; possible D gene TRBD1, 6 bases. V was shortened by 5 bases and J by 3 bases, with 13 bases between the two germline ends. This CDR3 comprises 14 residues. Germline values: CDR1 SEHNR, CDR2 FQNEAQ (reference sequence). The full variable domain, in which reference TRBV7-9 and TRBJ1-1 provide the parts outside the CDR3, is DTGVSQNPRHKITKRGQNVTFRCDPISEHNRLYWYRQTLGQGPEFLTYFQNEAQLEKSRLLSDRFSAERPKGSFSTLEIQRTEQGDSAMYLCASSIRTDDTEAFFGQGTRLTVV.

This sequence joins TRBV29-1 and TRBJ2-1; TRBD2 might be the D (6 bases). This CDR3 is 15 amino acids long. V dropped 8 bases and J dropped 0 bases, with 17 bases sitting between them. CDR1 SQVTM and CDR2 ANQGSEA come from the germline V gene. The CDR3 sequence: CSSIGASDSYNEQFF. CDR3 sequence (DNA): TGCAGCTCCATCGGGGCTAGCGACTCCTACAATGAGCAGTTCTTC.

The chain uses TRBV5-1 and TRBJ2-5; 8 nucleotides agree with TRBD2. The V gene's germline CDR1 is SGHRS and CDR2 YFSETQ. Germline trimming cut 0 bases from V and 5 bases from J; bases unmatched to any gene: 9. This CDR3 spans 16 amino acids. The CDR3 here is CASSLARGRPRETQYF. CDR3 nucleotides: TGCGCCAGCAGCTTGGCTCGCGGGAGGCCCCGCGAGACCCAGTACTTC.

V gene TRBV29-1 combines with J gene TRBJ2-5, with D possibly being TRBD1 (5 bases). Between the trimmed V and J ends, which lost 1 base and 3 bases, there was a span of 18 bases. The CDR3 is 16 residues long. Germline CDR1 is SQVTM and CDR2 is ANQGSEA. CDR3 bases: TGCAGCGTTGAAGGAGGACACTTCCGGGTAGAAGAGACCCAGTACTTC. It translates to CSVEGGHFRVEETQYF.

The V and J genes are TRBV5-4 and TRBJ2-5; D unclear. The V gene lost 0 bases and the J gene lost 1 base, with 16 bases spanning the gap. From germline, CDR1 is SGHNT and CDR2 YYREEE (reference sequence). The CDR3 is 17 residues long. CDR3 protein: CASSLVWAGSLQETQYF. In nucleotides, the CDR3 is TGTGCCAGCAGCTTGGTTTGGGCAGGTTCGCTCCAAGAGACCCAGTACTTC.

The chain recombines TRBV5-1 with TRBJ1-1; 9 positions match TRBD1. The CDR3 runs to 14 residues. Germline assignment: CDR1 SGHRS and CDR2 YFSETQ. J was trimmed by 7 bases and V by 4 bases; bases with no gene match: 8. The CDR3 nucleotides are TGCGCCAGCAGCGGAGGACAGGGGCTTGGTGAAGCTTTCTTT. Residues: CASSGGQGLGEAFF.